Below, 30 T cell receptor beta chains from the same sample are listed, as sequenced in a study of immune heterogeneity within non-small cell lung tumors. Samples each supplied around 600 ng of bulk tumor genomic DNA as template. Several spatially distant biopsies were obtained per primary tumor intraoperatively. Before undergoing curative surgery, patients had newly diagnosed non-small cell lung cancer that was untreated. CDR3 of TCR beta was amplified by multiplex PCR that used 32 V and 13 J primers. MiXCR was run by TCRdb on the multiplex PCR reads, yielding one entry per CDR3 protein. The sample shows around 30,000 distinct CDR3 sequences, around 26% of them seen only once. Sequencing used lung tumor tissue. The source of these receptors is a man aged 40-50 years with non-small cell lung cancer.

In the case of this clonotype: A read error may be the cause here, since a much bigger clone is one base away. The CDR3 ends on some other residue instead of the conserved phenylalanine or tryptophan, so this is likely a read error. The chain uses TRBV6-1 and TRBJ1-2, with D hard to call. Germline V CDR1 and CDR2: MNHNS, SASEGT. This CDR3 contains 13 residues. Trimming pared 6 bases from V and 1 base from J, leaving 9 bases between. CDR3 coding DNA: TGTGCCAGCAGACAGAAAGTTAACTATGGCTACACCTCC. This translates into CASRQKVNYGYTS.

On this clonotype: With a much larger clone just one base away, this may be a read error. The V and J genes are TRBV12-3 or TRBV12-4 and TRBJ2-7; tentatively, D is TRBD1 (6 bases). This CDR3 comprises 13 residues. The chain's CDR3 is CASSSQGQYEQCF. The DNA of the CDR3 is TGTGCCAGCAGTTCACAGGGTCAGTACGAGCAGTGCTTC.

Of note for this clonotype: It may be a read error: a sequence one base away is much more abundant. V is TRBV6-2 or TRBV6-3 and J is TRBJ1-6; D is perhaps TRBD1 (5 bases). This CDR3 spans 14 amino acids. The germline V gene has CDR1 MNHEY and CDR2 SVGEGT. The DNA for the CDR3 is TGTGCCAGCAGCCAACTGGGGGATAATCCACCCCTCCACTTT. Translation gives CASSQLGDNPPLHF.

In this sample, this clonotype turned up a few times. This chain links TRBV20-1 with TRBJ2-1; no firm D call. This CDR3 is built from 14 residues. Germline CDR1 reads DFQATT; CDR2 reads SNEGSKA (reference sequence). V gave up 2 bases and J gave up 6 bases, with 14 bases separating them. In DNA, the CDR3 is TGCAGTGCTAGATGGGGAAGCAGATCCAATGAGCAGTTCTTC. This gives the protein CSARWGSRSNEQFF.

About this clonotype itself: A much larger clone differs from this one at a single base, so this may be a read error. CDR3 sequence reads: CASSLEAGLTFEQYF. CDR3 DNA: TGTGCCAGCAGTTTAGAAGCGGGACTTACCTTCGAGCAGTACTTC. The chain couples TRBV12-3 or TRBV12-4 to TRBJ2-7; 7 positions agree with TRBD2. V dropped 1 base and J dropped 6; count of bases not matched to a gene: 9. The CDR3 extends over 15 amino acids.

This clonotype was detected only a few times. This chain joins TRBV5-6 and TRBJ1-1; 10 positions agree with TRBD1. CDR1 and CDR2 (germline): SGHDT, YYEEEE. The CDR3 is 15 amino acids. The ends lost 4 bases at V and 6 bases at J; junction bases unmatched: 9. The CDR3 DNA reads as TGTGCCAGCAGCGCATTTGGGACAGGGGATCCTGAAGCTTTCTTT. This translates into CASSAFGTGDPEAFF. The variable domain in full, completed from reference TRBV5-6 and TRBJ1-1, reads DAGVTQSPTHLIKTRGQQVTLRCSPKSGHDTVSWYQQALGQGPQFIFQYYEEEERQRGNFPDRFSGHQFPNYSSELNVNALLLGDSALYLCASSAFGTGDPEAFFGQGTRLTVV.

The rearrangement joins TRBV11-2 to TRBJ1-1; D possibly corresponds to TRBD1 (6 bases). The CDR3 sequence is 13 residues long. Looked up from germline, CDR1 is SGHAT and CDR2 is FQNNGV. V was pared by 6 bases and J by 4 bases, with 12 bases between. In DNA, the CDR3 is TGTGCCAGCAGTCCCACACAGGGCACTGAAGCTTTCTTT. It specifies CASSPTQGTEAFF.

This clonotype was observed at least ten times. The chain has TRBV19 and TRBJ2-7; the D call may be TRBD1 or TRBD2 (5 bases each). The germline V and J ends were trimmed by 6 bases and 6 bases, with 18 bases remaining between them. This CDR3 is 14 amino acids long. Germline lookup yields CDR1 LNHDA and CDR2 SQIVND (reference sequence). CDR3 amino acids: CASRGVGGESEQYF. The CDR3 DNA reads as TGTGCCAGTAGGGGGGTCGGAGGCGAAAGCGAGCAGTACTTC. Full variable domain (outside the CDR3, taken from reference TRBV19 and TRBJ2-7): DGGITQSPKYLFRKEGQNVTLSCEQNLNHDAMYWYRQDPGQGLRLIYYSQIVNDFQKGDIAEGYSVSREKKESFPLTVTSAQKNPTAFYLCASRGVGGESEQYFGPGTRLTVT.

The V and J genes are TRBV5-6 and TRBJ2-7; 9 bases agree with TRBD2. Trimming cost V 2 bases and J 3 bases; bases outside gene matches: 9. The CDR3 runs to 16 residues. Germline V CDR1 and CDR2: SGHDT, YYEEEE. The DNA of the CDR3 is TGTGCCAGCAGCTTAACTACCGGGACTAGCCACTACGAGCAGTACTTC. Amino acids: CASSLTTGTSHYEQYF.

Note on this clonotype: This may stem from a read error, because a much larger clone lies one nucleotide away. The chain couples TRBV27 to TRBJ2-7; no reliable D call. V lost 0 bases, J lost 0 bases, and 9 bases lay in between. The CDR3 is 15 residues long. CDR1 is MNHEY, CDR2 SMNVEV, per germline (reference sequence). The CDR3 DNA sequence: TGTGCCAGCAGTTTATCCGAGAGGAGCTCCTACGAGCAGTACTTC. Its translation is CASSLSERSSYEQYF.

The chain is built from TRBV25-1 and TRBJ1-2; TRBD1 is a possible D gene (5 bases). V lost 0 bases and J lost 7, with 21 bases in between. Germline V gives CDR1 MGHDK, CDR2 SYGVNS. The CDR3 totals 17 residues. CDR3 DNA sequence: TGTGCCAGCAGTGAATATGCGGCGGGGGACGGGAATGGTGGCTACACCTTC. Its translation is CASSEYAAGDGNGGYTF.

This chain connects TRBV7-2 to TRBJ1-1; TRBD1 might be the D (5 bases). V was trimmed by 5 bases and J by 10 bases, leaving 14 bases between them. Germline values: CDR1 SGHTA, CDR2 FQGNSA. The CDR3 is 12 residues long. The CDR3 here is CASSQPGFGAFF. The CDR3 DNA is TGTGCCAGCAGCCAACCAGGGTTTGGAGCTTTCTTT. Looking up the rest from reference TRBV7-2 and TRBJ1-1 gives the full variable domain: GAGVSQSPSNKVTEKGKDVELRCDPISGHTALYWYRQSLGQGLEFLIYFQGNSAPDKSGLPSDRFSAERTGGSVSTLTIQRTQQEDSAVYLCASSQPGFGAFFGQGTRLTVV.

V is TRBV6-2 or TRBV6-3 and J is TRBJ1-5, with no clear D. Per germline, CDR1 MNHEY and CDR2 SVGEGT. The CDR3 is made up of 13 amino acids. Trimming stripped 10 bases from V and 5 bases from J, with 15 bases between. This chain's CDR3 is CATVPSIHQPQHF. For the CDR3, the DNA is TGTGCCACCGTTCCTAGCATCCATCAGCCCCAGCATTTT.

Regarding this clonotype: A read error is possible here, since a much larger clone lies one base away. The genes are TRBV11-2 and TRBJ2-7; D unclear. CDR1 SGHAT and CDR2 FQNNGV come from the germline V gene. The CDR3 is 13 amino acids. Trimming pared 3 bases from V and 5 bases from J, leaving 11 bases between. This CDR3 is CASSFPGLDEQYF. The CDR3 region has the DNA TGTGCCAGCAGCTTTCCAGGCCTTGACGAGCAGTACTTC.

This chain links TRBV3-1 with TRBJ2-7; 11 bases map to TRBD2. J gave up 4 bases and V 2 bases, and 4 bases lay outside the gene matches. The CDR3 has 15 amino acids. Germline CDR1 LGHDT, CDR2 YNNKEL (reference sequence). DNA of the CDR3: TGTGCCAGCAGCCAAATAGCGGGAGGGAATTACGAGCAGTACTTC. Translating gives CASSQIAGGNYEQYF.

This clonotype has ten or more counts. The chain recombines TRBV6-1 with TRBJ2-3; 8 bases are a match to TRBD1. This CDR3 spans 13 amino acids. Germline values: CDR1 MNHNS, CDR2 SASEGT. CDR3: CAAGGTVTDTQYF. The CDR3 nucleotides read TGTGCAGCAGGGGGCACGGTTACAGATACGCAGTATTTT.

Many counts were recorded for this clonotype. The chain carries TRBV11-2 and TRBJ1-2; TRBD1 matches at 8 bases. Germline values: CDR1 SGHAT, CDR2 FQNNGV. V lost 5 bases to trimming and J lost 4 bases; unmatched junction nucleotides: 3. This CDR3 contains 13 residues. Here the CDR3 reads CASSPGQGYGYTF. CDR3 nucleotide sequence: TGTGCCAGCAGCCCCGGACAGGGCTATGGCTACACCTTC.

V is TRBV11-2 and J is TRBJ1-4; 11 bases are shared with TRBD1. V shed 5 bases and J 7 bases; nucleotides not matched to a gene: 3. Per the germline V gene, CDR1 is SGHAT and CDR2 is FQNNGV. This CDR3 comprises 14 residues. For the CDR3, the DNA is TGTGCCAGCAGCGGGACAGGGGGGAGTGAAAAACTGTTTTTT. It is translated as CASSGTGGSEKLFF.

This sequence joins TRBV7-3 and TRBJ2-2; 7 bases are shared with TRBD2. Germline trimming cut 0 bases from V and 7 bases from J; bases unmatched to any gene: 8. The CDR3 loop spans 16 amino acids. Per the germline V gene, CDR1 is SGHTA and CDR2 is FQGTGA. CDR3 sequence reads: CASSLTSTSVIGELFF. CDR3 in DNA: TGTGCCAGCAGCTTAACGAGTACTAGCGTCATCGGGGAGCTGTTTTTT.

A remark on this clonotype: This may be a read error: a much more frequent sequence differs by one nucleotide. V usage is TRBV7-9 and J usage is TRBJ1-1; D unclear. The germline CDR1 and CDR2 sequences are SEHNR and FQNEAQ (reference sequence). Trimming pared 5 bases from V and 0 bases from J, leaving 7 bases between. CDR3 size: 13 residues. CDR3 protein: CASSTLMNTEAFF. Written as DNA, the CDR3 is TGTGCCAGCAGCACGCTAATGAACACTGAAGCTTTCTTT.

This clonotype was detected ten times or more. J is TRBJ2-5 and V is TRBV12-5; D ambiguous. Trimming removed 5 bases from V and 2 bases from J, with 15 bases in between. This CDR3 contains 15 residues. Per the germline V gene, CDR1 is LGHNT and CDR2 is FRNRAP. The CDR3 protein is CASGPPDVPQETQYF. The DNA for the CDR3 is TGTGCTAGTGGTCCGCCGGACGTACCACAAGAGACCCAGTACTTC. The full variable domain, completed using reference TRBV12-5 and TRBJ2-5, is DARVTQTPRHKVTEMGQEVTMRCQPILGHNTVFWYRQTMMQGLELLAYFRNRAPLDDSGMPKDRFSAEMPDATLATLKIQPSEPRDSAVYFCASGPPDVPQETQYFGPGTRLLVL.

The table lists this clonotype with many counts. The chain carries TRBV5-4 and TRBJ2-7; D might be TRBD2 (6 bases). The V end lost 1 base, the J end lost 1 base, and 9 bases lay between the germline ends. CDR3 length equals 14 residues. Germline-derived CDR1 and CDR2 are SGHNT and YYREEE (reference sequence). The CDR3 region is CASSLSSGSYEQYF. Here the CDR3 DNA reads TGTGCCAGCAGCTTGAGTAGCGGTTCCTACGAGCAGTACTTC.

Concerning this clonotype itself: Since a much larger clone is just one base distant, this may be a read error. The V call is TRBV20-1, the J call TRBJ2-7; 9 nucleotides match TRBD1. Germline lookup yields CDR1 DFQATT and CDR2 SNEGSKA (reference sequence). The CDR3 runs 15 residues. V was pared by 7 bases and J by 4 bases, with 14 bases of the junction left unmatched. CDR3 in amino acids: CSDLASGQGPYEQYF. CDR3 sequence (DNA): TGCAGTGACCTAGCATCCGGACAGGGGCCTTACGAGCAGTACTTC.

In this sample, this clonotype turned up many times. V gene TRBV12-3 or TRBV12-4 combines with J gene TRBJ1-1; D unclear. The CDR3 is made up of 14 amino acids. V was pared by 7 bases and J by 1 base, with 13 bases between. CDR3 sequence reads: CASTRGGSNTEAFF. CDR3 in DNA: TGTGCCAGCACCCGGGGAGGCTCGAACACTGAAGCTTTCTTT.

This clonotype has at least ten counts. The genes are TRBV18 and TRBJ1-5; D gene unclear. The ends were cut back, 3 bases at V and 5 bases at J, with 8 bases in the middle. The CDR3 loop spans 13 amino acids. In germline, CDR1 is KGHSH, CDR2 LQKENI. The CDR3 region is CASSPLGDQPQHF. DNA of the CDR3: TGTGCCAGCTCACCCCTTGGGGATCAGCCCCAGCATTTT.

A few counts support this clonotype. This chain connects TRBV12-3 or TRBV12-4 to TRBJ1-2, with D maybe TRBD1 (6 bases). V lost 6 bases and J lost 8, with 22 bases in between. The CDR3 has 15 residues. CDR3: CASSPQGNLAEGYTF. The DNA of the CDR3 is TGTGCCAGCAGCCCACAGGGAAATCTAGCTGAAGGCTACACCTTC.

This clonotype was counted a few times. For the CDR3, the DNA is TGTGCCAGCAGCGCGAGCGGGAGGGACACAGATACGCAGTATTTT. Amino acids: CASSASGRDTDTQYF. The genes are TRBV9 and TRBJ2-3; TRBD2 aligns across 10 bases. CDR1 SGDLS and CDR2 YYNGEE come from the germline V gene. CDR3 length: 15 residues. The J segment lost 2 bases and the V segment lost 3 bases, leaving 3 bases of the junction unmatched.

This clonotype was counted ten times or more. The chain links TRBV5-1 to TRBJ2-1; 11 positions match TRBD2. The J segment lost 8 bases and the V segment lost 4 bases, leaving 8 bases of the junction unmatched. The V gene's germline CDR1 is SGHRS and CDR2 YFSETQ. This CDR3 has 15 amino acids. CDR3: CASSPGTSGGDEQFF. In DNA form, the CDR3 reads TGCGCCAGCAGCCCGGGGACTAGCGGAGGGGATGAGCAGTTCTTC.

Note on this clonotype: This may be a read error: a much more frequent sequence differs by one nucleotide. The rearrangement uses TRBV11-2 and TRBJ2-7; D is unclear. The V and J ends lost 5 bases and 3 bases respectively, with 17 bases between them. Germline loops: CDR1 SGHAT, CDR2 FQNNGV. The CDR3 is made up of 15 amino acids. The CDR3 coding sequence is TGTGCCAGCAGCATACGGCCAAACCCAGACTACGAGCAGTACTTC. This gives the protein CASSIRPNPDYEQYF.

The sample holds many counts of this clonotype. The rearrangement joins TRBV12-3 or TRBV12-4 to TRBJ1-2, with a possible D match to TRBD1 (6 bases). The V gene lost 10 bases and the J gene lost 7 bases, with 19 bases spanning the gap. The CDR3 contains 13 residues. CDR3 in amino acids: CATNTGPSGGYTF. The CDR3 DNA reads as TGTGCCACCAATACAGGGCCATCAGGTGGCTACACCTTC.